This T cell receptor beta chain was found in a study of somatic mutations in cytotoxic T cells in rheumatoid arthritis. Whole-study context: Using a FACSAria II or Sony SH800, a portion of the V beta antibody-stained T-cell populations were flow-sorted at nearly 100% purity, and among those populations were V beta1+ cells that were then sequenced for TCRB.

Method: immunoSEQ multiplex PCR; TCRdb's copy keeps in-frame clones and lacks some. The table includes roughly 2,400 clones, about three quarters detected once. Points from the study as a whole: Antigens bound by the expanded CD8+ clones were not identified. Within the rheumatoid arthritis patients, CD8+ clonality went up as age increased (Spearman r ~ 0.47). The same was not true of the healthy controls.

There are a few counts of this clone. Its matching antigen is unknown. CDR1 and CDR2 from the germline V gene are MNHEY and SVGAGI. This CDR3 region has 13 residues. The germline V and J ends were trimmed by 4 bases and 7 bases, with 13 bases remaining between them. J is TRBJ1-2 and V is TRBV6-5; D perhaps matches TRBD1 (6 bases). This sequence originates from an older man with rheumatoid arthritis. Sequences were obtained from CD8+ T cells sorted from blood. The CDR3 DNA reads TGTGCCAGCAGTTCGCGGGGGGCGGGTGGCTACACCTTC. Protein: CASSSRGAGGYTF.